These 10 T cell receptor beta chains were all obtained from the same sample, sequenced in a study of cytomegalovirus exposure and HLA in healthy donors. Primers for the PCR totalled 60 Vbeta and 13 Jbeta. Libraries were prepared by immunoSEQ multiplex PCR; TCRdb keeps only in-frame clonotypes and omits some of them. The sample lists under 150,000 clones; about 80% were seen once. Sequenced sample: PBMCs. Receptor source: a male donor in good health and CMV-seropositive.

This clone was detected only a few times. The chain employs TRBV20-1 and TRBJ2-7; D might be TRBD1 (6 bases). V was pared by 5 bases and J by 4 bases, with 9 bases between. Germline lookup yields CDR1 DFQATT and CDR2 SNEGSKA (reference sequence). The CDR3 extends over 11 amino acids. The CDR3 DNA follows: TGCAGTGCTGGGGGCTATTACGAGCAGTACTTC. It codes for CSAGGYYEQYF.

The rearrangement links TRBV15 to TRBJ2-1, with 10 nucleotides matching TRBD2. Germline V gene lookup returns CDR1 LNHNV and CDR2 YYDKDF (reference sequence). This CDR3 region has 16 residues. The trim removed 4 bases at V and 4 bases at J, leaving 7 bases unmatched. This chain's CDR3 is CATSKEAGGDYNEQFF. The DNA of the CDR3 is TGTGCCACCAGCAAAGAAGCGGGAGGGGATTACAATGAGCAGTTCTTC.

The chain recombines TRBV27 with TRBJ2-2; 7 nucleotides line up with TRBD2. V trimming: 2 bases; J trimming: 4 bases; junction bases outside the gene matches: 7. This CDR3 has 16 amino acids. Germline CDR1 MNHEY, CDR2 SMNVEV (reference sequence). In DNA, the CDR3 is TGTGCCAGCAGTTTACGGGGAGGGGATCGCACCGGGGAGCTGTTTTTT. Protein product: CASSLRGGDRTGELFF.

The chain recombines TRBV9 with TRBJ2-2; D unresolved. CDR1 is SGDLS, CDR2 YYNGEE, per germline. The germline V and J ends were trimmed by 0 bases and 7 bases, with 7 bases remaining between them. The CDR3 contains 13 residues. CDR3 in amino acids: CASSVAWHGELFF. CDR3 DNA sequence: TGTGCCAGCAGCGTAGCATGGCACGGGGAGCTGTTTTTT.

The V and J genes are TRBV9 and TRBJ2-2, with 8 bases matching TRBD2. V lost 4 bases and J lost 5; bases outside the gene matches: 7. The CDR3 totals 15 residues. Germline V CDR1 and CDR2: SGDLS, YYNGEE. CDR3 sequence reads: CASSRTSSDTGELFF. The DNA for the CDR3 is TGTGCCAGCAGCCGGACTAGCTCGGATACCGGGGAGCTGTTTTTT. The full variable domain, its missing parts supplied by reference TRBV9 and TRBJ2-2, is DSGVTQTPKHLITATGQRVTLRCSPRSGDLSVYWYQQSLDQGLQFLIQYYNGEERAKGNILERFSAQQFPDLHSELNLSSLELGDSALYFCASSRTSSDTGELFFGEGSRLTVL.

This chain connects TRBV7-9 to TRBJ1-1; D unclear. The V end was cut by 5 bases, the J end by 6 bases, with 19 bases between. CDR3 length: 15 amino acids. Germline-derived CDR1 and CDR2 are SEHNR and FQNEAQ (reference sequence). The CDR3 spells CASSLGRGRLPEAFF. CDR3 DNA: TGTGCCAGCAGCCTCGGACGCGGGCGTCTTCCTGAAGCTTTCTTT.

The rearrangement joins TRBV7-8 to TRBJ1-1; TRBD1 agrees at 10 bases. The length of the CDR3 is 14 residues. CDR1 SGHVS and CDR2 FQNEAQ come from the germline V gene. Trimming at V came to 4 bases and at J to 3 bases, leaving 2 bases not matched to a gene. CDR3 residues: CASSWTGGHTEAFF. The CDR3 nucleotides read TGTGCCAGCAGCTGGACAGGGGGGCACACTGAAGCTTTCTTT.

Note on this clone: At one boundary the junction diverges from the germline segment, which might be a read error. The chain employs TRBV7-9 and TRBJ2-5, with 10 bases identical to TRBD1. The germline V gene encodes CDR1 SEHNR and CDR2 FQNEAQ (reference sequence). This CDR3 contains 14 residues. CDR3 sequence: CSSSPDRGQETQYF. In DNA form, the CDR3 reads TGTTCCAGCAGCCCGGACAGGGGGCAAGAGACCCAGTACTTC.

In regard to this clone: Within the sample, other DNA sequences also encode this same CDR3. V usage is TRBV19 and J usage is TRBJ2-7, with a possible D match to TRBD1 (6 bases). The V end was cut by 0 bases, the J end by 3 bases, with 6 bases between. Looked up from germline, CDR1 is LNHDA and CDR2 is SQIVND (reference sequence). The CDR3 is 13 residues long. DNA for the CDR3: TGTGCCAGTAGTATAGACAGGGGCTACGAGCAGTACTTC. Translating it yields CASSIDRGYEQYF.

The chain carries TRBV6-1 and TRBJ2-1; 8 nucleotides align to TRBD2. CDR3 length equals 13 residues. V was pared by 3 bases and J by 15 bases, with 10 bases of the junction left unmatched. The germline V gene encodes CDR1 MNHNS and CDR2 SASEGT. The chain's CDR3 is CASSELAGLSLFF. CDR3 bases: TGTGCCAGCAGTGAGTTAGCGGGGTTATCCCTGTTCTTC.